These 10 T cell receptor beta chains were sequenced from one sample in a study of T-cell memory formation after mild COVID-19. MiXCR was run by TCRdb on the 5' RACE reads, yielding one entry per CDR3 protein. The table shows 350,000 to 450,000 distinct CDR3 sequences, with around 15% occurring only once. The sequenced sample was PBMCs or a T cell subset sorted from them (not recorded which). Every receptor here comes from a man younger than 35 who had mild COVID-19 (a few samples of this study predate the infection). Cell type and time point are not known.

J is TRBJ2-1 and V is TRBV5-1, with 8 bases matching TRBD1. The CDR3 spans 12 residues. V was pared by 3 bases and J by 9 bases, with 2 bases of the junction left unmatched. Germline V gene lookup returns CDR1 SGHRS and CDR2 YFSETQ. CDR3 in amino acids: CASSWTGTEQFF. DNA for the CDR3: TGCGCCAGCAGCTGGACAGGGACTGAGCAGTTCTTC.

The gene calls are TRBV4-2 and TRBJ2-1, with D unresolved. This CDR3 region has 13 residues. Germline V gene lookup returns CDR1 LGHNA and CDR2 YNFKEQ. Trimming took 2 bases from V and 10 from J, leaving 12 bases between them. CDR3 DNA: TGTGCCAGCAGCCAACCCCCGGAGCGAGAGCAGTTCTTC. Amino acids: CASSQPPEREQFF.

The gene calls are TRBV7-9 and TRBJ1-6; D remains ambiguous. CDR1 is SEHNR and CDR2 is FQNEAQ in the germline V gene (reference sequence). Trimming took off 1 base at V and 7 bases at J, with 17 bases between the two ends. The CDR3 spans 17 residues. The CDR3 coding sequence is TGTGCCAGCAGCTTAGGATCCCAGGCCCGAACAAATTCACCCCTCCACTTT. It encodes CASSLGSQARTNSPLHF.

This clonotype was found many times. The chain uses TRBV5-6 and TRBJ1-1; D is unresolved. The germline V and J ends were trimmed by 0 bases and 13 bases, with 19 bases remaining between them. This CDR3 is 14 amino acids long. The germline CDR1 and CDR2 sequences are SGHDT and YYEEEE. DNA for the CDR3: TGTGCCAGCAGCTTGGTTTCGGGGATTCGTTCGGTTTTCTTT. Translation gives CASSLVSGIRSVFF.

This clonotype was counted between two and nine times. The chain is built from TRBV6-1 and TRBJ1-4, with TRBD1 as a possible D gene (5 bases). Germline V gives CDR1 MNHNS, CDR2 SASEGT. The CDR3 has 17 residues. The V and J ends lost 1 base and 0 bases respectively, with 12 bases between them. The CDR3 DNA reads TGTGCCAGCAGTGAAGTGGTCTTGGGGGCAACTAATGAAAAACTGTTTTTT. Encoded protein: CASSEVVLGATNEKLFF.

The gene calls are TRBV29-1 and TRBJ1-1; D gene uncertain. Per germline, CDR1 SQVTM and CDR2 ANQGSEA. This CDR3 has 13 residues. Trimming left V 4 bases short and J 0 bases short, with 9 bases between. CDR3 DNA: TGCAGCGTTGGATCGCAGCTGAACACTGAAGCTTTCTTT. This sequence encodes CSVGSQLNTEAFF.

This chain uses TRBV10-2 with TRBJ1-6; TRBD1 might be the D (5 bases). V shed 3 bases and J shed 0 bases, with 12 bases lying between them. The CDR3 sequence is 17 residues long. Germline V gene sequence: CDR1 WSHSY, CDR2 SAAADI. CDR3 DNA sequence: TGCGCCAGCAGTGATTTTGGGGGGAGCTCCTATAATTCACCCCTCCACTTT. Its translation is CASSDFGGSSYNSPLHF.

This clonotype was found many times. This chain connects TRBV12-3 or TRBV12-4 to TRBJ1-1; no reliable D call. V was trimmed by 9 bases and J by 1 base, leaving 15 bases between them. CDR3 length: 14 residues. The CDR3 here is CASSTRHGNTEAFF. The CDR3 DNA reads TGTGCCAGTTCCACGAGGCATGGGAACACTGAAGCTTTCTTT.

This clonotype was observed a few times. The chain recombines TRBV29-1 with TRBJ2-3; D remains unclear. Germline CDR1 reads SQVTM; CDR2 reads ANQGSEA. The CDR3 is made up of 14 amino acids. Trimming took 7 bases from V and 0 from J, leaving 14 bases between them. CDR3 loop: CSALDPGSTDTQYF. The DNA of the CDR3 is TGCAGCGCTCTAGACCCCGGGAGCACAGATACGCAGTATTTT.

V usage is TRBV15 and J usage is TRBJ2-1, with 13 positions matching TRBD2. CDR3 length: 15 amino acids. Germline CDR1 and CDR2: LNHNV and YYDKDF (reference sequence). Trimming removed 1 base from V and 8 bases from J; junction bases left unmatched: 2. CDR3 nucleotide sequence: TGTGCCACCAGCAGAGTACTAGCGGGGGGGGATGAGCAGTTCTTC. As protein: CATSRVLAGGDEQFF.